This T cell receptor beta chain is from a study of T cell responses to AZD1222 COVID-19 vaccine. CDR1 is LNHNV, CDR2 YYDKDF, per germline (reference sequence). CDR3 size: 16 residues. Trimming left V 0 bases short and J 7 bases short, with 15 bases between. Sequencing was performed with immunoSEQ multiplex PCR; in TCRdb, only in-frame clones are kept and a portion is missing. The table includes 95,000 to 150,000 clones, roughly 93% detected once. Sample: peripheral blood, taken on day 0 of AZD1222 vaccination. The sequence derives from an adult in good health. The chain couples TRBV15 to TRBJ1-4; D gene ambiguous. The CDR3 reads CATSRELQAGLEKLFF. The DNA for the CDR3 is TGTGCCACCAGCAGAGAATTGCAGGCAGGACTTGAAAAACTGTTTTTT. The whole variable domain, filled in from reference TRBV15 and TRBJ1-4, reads DAMVIQNPRYQVTQFGKPVTLSCSQTLNHNVMYWYQQKSSQAPKLLFHYYDKDFNNEADTPDNFQSRRPNTSFCFLDIRSPGLGDTAMYLCATSRELQAGLEKLFFGSGTQLSVL.